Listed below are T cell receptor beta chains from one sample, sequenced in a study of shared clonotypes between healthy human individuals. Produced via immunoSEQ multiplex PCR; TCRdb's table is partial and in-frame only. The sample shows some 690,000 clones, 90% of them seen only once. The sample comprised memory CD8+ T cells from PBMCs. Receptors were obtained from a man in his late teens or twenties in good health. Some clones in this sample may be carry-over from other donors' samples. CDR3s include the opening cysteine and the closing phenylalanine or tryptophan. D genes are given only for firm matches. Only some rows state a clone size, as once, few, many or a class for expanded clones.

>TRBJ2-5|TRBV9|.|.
TGTGCCAGCAGCGTAGCGGGTAATCCCCAAGAGACCCAGTACTTC
CASSVAGNPQETQYF
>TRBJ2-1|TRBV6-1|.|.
TGTGCCAGCAGTGAGGGACGGCTATACAATGAGCAGTTCTTC
CASSEGRLYNEQFF
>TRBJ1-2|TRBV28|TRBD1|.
TGTGCCAGCAGACGCGCGGGGGGGACAGGATTCAACTATGGCTACACCTTC
CASRRAGGTGFNYGYTF
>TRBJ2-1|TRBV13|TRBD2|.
TGTGCCAGCAGCTTTGGTATAGCGGGAGGAGGGCACAATGAGCAGTTCTTC
CASSFGIAGGGHNEQFF
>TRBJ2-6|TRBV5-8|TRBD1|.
TGTGCCAGCAGCCGTGACAGGGGGGTCTCTGGGGCCAACGTCCTGACTTTC
CASSRDRGVSGANVLTF
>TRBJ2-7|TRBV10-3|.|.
TGTGCCACGCACACTGTGGATGGGGCCTACGAGCAGTACTTC
CATHTVDGAYEQYF
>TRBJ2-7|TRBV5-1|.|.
TGCGCCAGCAGCTATACTAGTTTGACCAACTACGAGCAGTACTTC
CASSYTSLTNYEQYF
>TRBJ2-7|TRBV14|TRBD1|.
TGTGCCAGCAGCCAAGGGGGGACAGGGGACACGCAGTACTTC
CASSQGGTGDTQYF
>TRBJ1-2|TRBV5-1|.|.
TGCGCCAGCAGCTTGGATCTGGGATTCTATGGCTACACCTTC
CASSLDLGFYGYTF
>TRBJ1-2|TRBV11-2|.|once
TGTGCCAGCAGCTCGGGGATGCCGTCGGGCTTC
CASSSGMPSGF
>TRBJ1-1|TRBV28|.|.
TGTGCCAGCAGCTTTACAGGGTCGGGCACTGAAGCTTTCTTT
CASSFTGSGTEAFF
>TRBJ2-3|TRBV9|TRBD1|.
TGTGCCAGCAGCGTAACCCCGACAGGGATAGCAGATACGCAGTATTTT
CASSVTPTGIADTQYF
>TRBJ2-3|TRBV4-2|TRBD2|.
TGTGCCAGCAGTCTCGGCGGGGGGTTCACAGATACGCAGTATTTT
CASSLGGGFTDTQYF
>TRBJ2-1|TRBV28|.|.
TGTGCCAGCAGTTTTGCGTTTGGGAGGGGGGAGCAGTTCTTC
CASSFAFGRGEQFF
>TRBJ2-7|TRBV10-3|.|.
TGTGCCATCAGTGAGGGAGTCTCCTACGAGCAGTACTTC
CAISEGVSYEQYF
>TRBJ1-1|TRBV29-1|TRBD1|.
TGCAGCGTTGAAGATTGGGGAAAAGCGGAGACAGGGACCCACACTGAAGCTTTCTTT
CSVEDWGKAETGTHTEAFF
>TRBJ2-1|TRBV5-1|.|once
TGCGCCAGCAGCCCGGTCGTTAGGACAGTCTACAATGAGCAGTTCTTC
CASSPVVRTVYNEQFF
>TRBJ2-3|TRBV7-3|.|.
TGTGCCAGCAGCTTTGGACAGCTCCCAGATACGCAGTATTTT
CASSFGQLPDTQYF
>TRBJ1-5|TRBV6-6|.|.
TGTGCCAGCAGTTACGGGACGGTTGGGAAACAGCCCCAGCATTTT
CASSYGTVGKQPQHF
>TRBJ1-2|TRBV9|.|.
TGTGCCAGCAGCGTAGGCGGCCCCGCGGATGGCTACACCTTC
CASSVGGPADGYTF
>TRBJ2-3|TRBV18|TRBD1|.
TGTGCCAGCTCACCACGGGACAGGACAGATACGCAGTATTTT
CASSPRDRTDTQYF
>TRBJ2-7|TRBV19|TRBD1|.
TGTGCCAGTAGTATTCTCCGGGACAGGGGGTACGAGCAGTACTTC
CASSILRDRGYEQYF
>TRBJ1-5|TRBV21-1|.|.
TGTGCCAGCAGCAAATCGTCAGGACCCCGGATACTCAATCAGCCCCAGCATTTT
CASSKSSGPRILNQPQHF
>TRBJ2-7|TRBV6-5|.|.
TGTGCCAGCAGTTTATCAGGGGTATCCCACGAGCAGTACTTC
CASSLSGVSHEQYF
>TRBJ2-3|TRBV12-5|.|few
TGTGCTAGTGGTTTGGAAGGCACAGATACGCAGTATTTT
CASGLEGTDTQYF
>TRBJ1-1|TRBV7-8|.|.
TGTGCCAGCAGCTCCAGGGCTCTAAGAGGGAACACTGAAGCTTTCTTT
CASSSRALRGNTEAFF
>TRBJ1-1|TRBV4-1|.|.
TGCGCCAGCAGCCAAGATCTCTACGACACTGAAGCTTTCTTT
CASSQDLYDTEAFF
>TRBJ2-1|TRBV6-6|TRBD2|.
TGTGCCAGCAGTTATAGCGGGAACTCCTACAATGAGCAGTTCTTC
CASSYSGNSYNEQFF
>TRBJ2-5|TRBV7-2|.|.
TGTGCCACCACACCCATAAGGGACATCCAAGAGACCCAGTACTTC
CATTPIRDIQETQYF
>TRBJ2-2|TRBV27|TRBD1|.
TGTGCCAGCAGTTTAGGGACAGGGGGTACCGGGGAGCTGTTTTTT
CASSLGTGGTGELFF
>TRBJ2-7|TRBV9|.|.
TGTGCCAGCAGCGTAGCCGGGACGTACGAGCAGTACTTC
CASSVAGTYEQYF
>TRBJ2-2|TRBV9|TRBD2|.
TGTGCCAGCAGCCTTGGGACTAGCGGGACCTACACCGGGGAGCTGTTTTTT
CASSLGTSGTYTGELFF
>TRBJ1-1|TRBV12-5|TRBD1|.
TGTGCTAGTGGTACTGAACCAACAGGGGGTAACACTGAAGCTTTCTTT
CASGTEPTGGNTEAFF
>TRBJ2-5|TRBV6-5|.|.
TGTGCCAGCGGGGGCGTGGAGACCCAGTACTTC
CASGGVETQYF
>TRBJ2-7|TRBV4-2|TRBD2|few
TGTGCCAGCAGCCACTCCGGGAGGGCCGGGGAGCAGTACTTC
CASSHSGRAGEQYF
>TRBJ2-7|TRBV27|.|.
TGTGCCAGCAGCTACCAATCGACAGAAAGAGCCTACGAGCAGTACTTC
CASSYQSTERAYEQYF
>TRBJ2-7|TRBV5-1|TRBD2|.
TGCGCCAGCAGCTTGGGTCCGTTTGCGGGAGGGCCCGGCTACGAGCAGTACTTC
CASSLGPFAGGPGYEQYF
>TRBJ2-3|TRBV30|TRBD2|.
TGTGCCTGGAGTCAGATATCTAGCGGGAGGGTCTTTACGCAGTATTTT
CAWSQISSGRVFTQYF
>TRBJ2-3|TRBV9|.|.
TGTGCCAGCAGCGTAGCGATTGGGGTTAGCACAGATACGCAGTATTTT
CASSVAIGVSTDTQYF
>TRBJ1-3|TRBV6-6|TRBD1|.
TGTGCCAGCATGACCGGGACAGCTGGAAACACCATATATTTT
CASMTGTAGNTIYF